This T cell receptor beta chain was identified during a study of identical twins. Of note for this clonotype: Its target is unknown.

Notes on the study in general: Recombination models fit unrelated individuals' TCR alpha sharing but underestimated twins'.

The CDR3 loop spans 15 amino acids. Germline values: CDR1 SGHRS, CDR2 YFSETQ. With 5 bases removed from V and 0 bases from J, the gap between germline ends came to 12 bases. One entry per CDR3 protein results from TCRdb running MiXCR on the 5' RACE reads. The sample has approximately 500,000 distinct CDR3 sequences, about 24% seen once. The data were also submitted as part of a second study, on T cells expressing NK-cell markers. That report adds: Sorting was limited to alpha-beta TCR-expressing T cells with an anti-gamma-delta TCR antibody in several experiments.

The J gene is TRBJ1-3, the V gene TRBV5-1; D ambiguous. The sequence derives from a woman aged 18 to 35 in good health. Sequencing input: CD4+ T cells sorted from blood. The CDR3 DNA is TGCGCCAGCAGGCACGCCGGAGTCTCTGGAAACACCATATATTTT. It specifies CASRHAGVSGNTIYF.